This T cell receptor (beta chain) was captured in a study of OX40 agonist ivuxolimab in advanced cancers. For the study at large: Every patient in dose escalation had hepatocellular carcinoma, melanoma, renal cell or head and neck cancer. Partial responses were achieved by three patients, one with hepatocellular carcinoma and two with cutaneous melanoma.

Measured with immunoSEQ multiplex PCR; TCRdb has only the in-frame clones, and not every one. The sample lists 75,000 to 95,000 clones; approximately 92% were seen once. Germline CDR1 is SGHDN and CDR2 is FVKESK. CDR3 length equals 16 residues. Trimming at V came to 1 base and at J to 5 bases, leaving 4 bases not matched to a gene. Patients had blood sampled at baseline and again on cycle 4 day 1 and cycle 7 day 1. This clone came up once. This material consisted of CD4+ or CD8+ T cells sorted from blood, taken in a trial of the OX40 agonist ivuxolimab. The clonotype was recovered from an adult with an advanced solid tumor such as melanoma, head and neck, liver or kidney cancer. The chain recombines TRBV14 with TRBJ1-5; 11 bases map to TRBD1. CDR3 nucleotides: TGTGCCAGCAGCCAAGGGGGACAGGGGGAGGATCAGCCCCAGCATTTT. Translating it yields CASSQGGQGEDQPQHF.